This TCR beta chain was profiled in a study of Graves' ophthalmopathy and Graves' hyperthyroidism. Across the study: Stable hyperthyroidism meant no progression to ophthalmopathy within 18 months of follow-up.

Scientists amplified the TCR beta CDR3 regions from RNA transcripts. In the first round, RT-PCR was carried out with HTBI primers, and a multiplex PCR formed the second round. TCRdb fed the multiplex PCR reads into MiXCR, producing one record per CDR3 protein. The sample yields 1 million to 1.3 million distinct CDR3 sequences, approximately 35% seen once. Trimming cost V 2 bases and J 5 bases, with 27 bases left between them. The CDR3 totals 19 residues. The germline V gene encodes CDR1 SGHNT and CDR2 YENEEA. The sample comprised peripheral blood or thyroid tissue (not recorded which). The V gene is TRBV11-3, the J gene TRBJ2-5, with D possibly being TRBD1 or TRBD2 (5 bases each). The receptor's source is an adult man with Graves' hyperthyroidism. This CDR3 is CASSLLGGQTVGETETQYF. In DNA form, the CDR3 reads TGTGCCAGCAGCTTATTAGGCGGGCAGACAGTTGGGGAGACGGAGACCCAGTACTTC.